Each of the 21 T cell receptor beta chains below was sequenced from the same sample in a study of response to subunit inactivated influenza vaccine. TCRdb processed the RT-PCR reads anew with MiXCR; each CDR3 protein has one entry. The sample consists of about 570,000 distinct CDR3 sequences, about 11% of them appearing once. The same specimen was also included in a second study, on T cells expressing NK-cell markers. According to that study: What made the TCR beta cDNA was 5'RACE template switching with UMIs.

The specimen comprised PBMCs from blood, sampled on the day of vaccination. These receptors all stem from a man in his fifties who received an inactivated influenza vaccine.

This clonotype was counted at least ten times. The CDR3 DNA reads TGTGCCAGCAGCGTAAGCACGGGGGCTACTAATGAAAAACTGTTTTTT. Residues: CASSVSTGATNEKLFF. V gene TRBV9 combines with J gene TRBJ1-4; D may be TRBD1 (6 bases). CDR1 is SGDLS, CDR2 YYNGEE, per germline. The CDR3 consists of 16 residues. Between the trimmed V and J ends, which lost 1 base and 2 bases, there was a span of 12 bases.

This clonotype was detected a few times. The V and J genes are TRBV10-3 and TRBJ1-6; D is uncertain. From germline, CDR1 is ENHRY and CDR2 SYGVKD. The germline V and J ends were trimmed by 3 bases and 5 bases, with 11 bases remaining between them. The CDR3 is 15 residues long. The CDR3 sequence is CAISDMDGDNSPLHF. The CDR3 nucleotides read TGTGCCATCAGTGACATGGACGGAGATAATTCACCCCTCCACTTT.

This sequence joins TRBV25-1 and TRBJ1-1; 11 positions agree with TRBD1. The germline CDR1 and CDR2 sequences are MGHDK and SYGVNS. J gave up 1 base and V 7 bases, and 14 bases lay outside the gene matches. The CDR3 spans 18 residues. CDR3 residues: CASTAPPGQGERNTEAFF. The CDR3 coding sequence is TGTGCCAGCACCGCTCCCCCGGGACAGGGGGAGAGGAACACTGAAGCTTTCTTT.

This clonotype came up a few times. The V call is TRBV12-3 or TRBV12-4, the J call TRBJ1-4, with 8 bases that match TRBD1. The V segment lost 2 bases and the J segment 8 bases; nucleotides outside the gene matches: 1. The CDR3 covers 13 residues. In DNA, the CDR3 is TGTGCCAGCAGTTTACAGGGGGCCGAAAAACTGTTTTTT. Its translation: CASSLQGAEKLFF.

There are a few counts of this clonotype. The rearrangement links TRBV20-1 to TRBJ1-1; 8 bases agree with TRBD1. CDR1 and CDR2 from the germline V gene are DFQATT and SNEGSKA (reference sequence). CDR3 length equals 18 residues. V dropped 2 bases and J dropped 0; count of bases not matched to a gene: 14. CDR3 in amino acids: CSARHRGRGFLMNTEAFF. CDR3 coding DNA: TGCAGTGCTAGACACAGGGGGAGAGGATTTCTTATGAACACTGAAGCTTTCTTT.

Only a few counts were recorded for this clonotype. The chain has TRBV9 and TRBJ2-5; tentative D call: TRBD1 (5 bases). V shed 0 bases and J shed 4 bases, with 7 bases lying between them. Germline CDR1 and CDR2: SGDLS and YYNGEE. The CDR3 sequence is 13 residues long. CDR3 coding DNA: TGTGCCAGCAGCGTAGGGCAGGGAGAGACCCAGTACTTC. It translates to CASSVGQGETQYF.

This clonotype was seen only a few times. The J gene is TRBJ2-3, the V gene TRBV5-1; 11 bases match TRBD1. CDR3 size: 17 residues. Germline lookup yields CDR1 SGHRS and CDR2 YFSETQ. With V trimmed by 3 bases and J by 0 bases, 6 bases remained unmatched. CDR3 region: CASSYGTGGRSTDTQYF. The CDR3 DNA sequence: TGCGCCAGCAGCTACGGGACAGGGGGAAGGAGCACAGATACGCAGTATTTT.

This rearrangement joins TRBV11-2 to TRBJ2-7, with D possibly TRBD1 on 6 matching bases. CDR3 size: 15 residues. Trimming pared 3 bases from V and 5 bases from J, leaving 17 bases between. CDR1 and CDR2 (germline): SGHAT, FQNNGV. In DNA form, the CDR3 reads TGTGCCAGCAGCTTGCGTCTGGCAGGGGCAGACGAGCAGTACTTC. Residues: CASSLRLAGADEQYF.

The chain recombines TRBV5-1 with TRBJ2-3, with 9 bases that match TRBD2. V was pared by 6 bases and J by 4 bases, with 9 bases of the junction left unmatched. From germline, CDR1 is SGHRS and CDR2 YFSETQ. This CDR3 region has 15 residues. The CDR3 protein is CASMRGLASADTQYF. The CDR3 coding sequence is TGCGCCAGCATGCGGGGACTAGCAAGCGCAGATACGCAGTATTTT.

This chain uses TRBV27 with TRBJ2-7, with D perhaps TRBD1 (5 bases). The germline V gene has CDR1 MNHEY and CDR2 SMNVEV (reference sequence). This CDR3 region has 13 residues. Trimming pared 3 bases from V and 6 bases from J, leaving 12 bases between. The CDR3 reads CASSFIQGPEQYF. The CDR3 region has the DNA TGTGCCAGCAGTTTCATTCAGGGTCCCGAGCAGTACTTC.

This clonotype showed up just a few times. CDR3 nucleotide sequence: TGTGCCAGCAGCTGGAGGACAGGGACCGGGGAGCTGTTTTTT. It encodes CASSWRTGTGELFF. The J gene is TRBJ2-2, the V gene TRBV12-3 or TRBV12-4; 8 bases line up with TRBD1. This CDR3 is 14 amino acids long. The junction had 5 bases not matched to a gene; V was cut back by 6 bases and J by 5 bases.

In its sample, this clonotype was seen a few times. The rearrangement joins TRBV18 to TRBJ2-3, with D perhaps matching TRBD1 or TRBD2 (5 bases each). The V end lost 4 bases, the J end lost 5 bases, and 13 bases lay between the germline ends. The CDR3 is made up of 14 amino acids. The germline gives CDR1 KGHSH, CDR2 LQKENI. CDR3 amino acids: CASSRDGSRDTQYF. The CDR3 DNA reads TGTGCCAGCTCACGGGACGGCTCAAGAGATACGCAGTATTTT.

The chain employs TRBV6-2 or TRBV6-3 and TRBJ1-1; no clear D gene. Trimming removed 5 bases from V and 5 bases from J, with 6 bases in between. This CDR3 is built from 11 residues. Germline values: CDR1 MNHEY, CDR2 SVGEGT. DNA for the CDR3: TGTGCCAGCAGTAGCAGGACTGAAGCTTTCTTT. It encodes CASSSRTEAFF.

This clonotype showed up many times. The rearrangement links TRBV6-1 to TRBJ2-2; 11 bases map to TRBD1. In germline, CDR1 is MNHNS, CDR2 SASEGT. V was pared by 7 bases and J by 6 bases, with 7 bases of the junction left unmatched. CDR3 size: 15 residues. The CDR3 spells CASNRDRGVPGELFF. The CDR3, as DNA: TGTGCCAGCAACCGGGACAGGGGGGTCCCCGGGGAGCTGTTTTTT.

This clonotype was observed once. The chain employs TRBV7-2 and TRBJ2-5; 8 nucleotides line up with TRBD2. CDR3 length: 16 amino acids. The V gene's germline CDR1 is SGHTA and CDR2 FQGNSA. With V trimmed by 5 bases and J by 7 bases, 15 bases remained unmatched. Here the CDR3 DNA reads TGTGCCAGCAGCCCAGCGTGGACTAGCCCGCCGAGGACCCAGTACTTC. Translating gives CASSPAWTSPPRTQYF.

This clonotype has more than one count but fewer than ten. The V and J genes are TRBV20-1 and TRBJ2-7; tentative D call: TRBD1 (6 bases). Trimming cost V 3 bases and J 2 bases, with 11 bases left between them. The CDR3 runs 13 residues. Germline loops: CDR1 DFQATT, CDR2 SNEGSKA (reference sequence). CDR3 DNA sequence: TGCAGTGCTAGGAAGACAGGAACCTACGAGCAGTACTTC. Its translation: CSARKTGTYEQYF.

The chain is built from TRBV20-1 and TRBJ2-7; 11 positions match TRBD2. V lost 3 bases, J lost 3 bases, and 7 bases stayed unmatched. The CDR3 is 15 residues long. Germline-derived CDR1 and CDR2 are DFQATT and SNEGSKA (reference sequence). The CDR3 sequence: CSASLGTSGYYEQYF. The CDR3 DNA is TGCAGTGCTAGTCTTGGGACTAGCGGATACTACGAGCAGTACTTC.

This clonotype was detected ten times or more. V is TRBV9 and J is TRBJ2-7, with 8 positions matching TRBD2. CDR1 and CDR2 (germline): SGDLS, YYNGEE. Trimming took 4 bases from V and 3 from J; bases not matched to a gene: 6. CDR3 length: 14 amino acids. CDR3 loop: CASSSERGSYEQYF. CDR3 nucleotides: TGTGCCAGCAGCTCCGAGCGGGGGAGCTACGAGCAGTACTTC.

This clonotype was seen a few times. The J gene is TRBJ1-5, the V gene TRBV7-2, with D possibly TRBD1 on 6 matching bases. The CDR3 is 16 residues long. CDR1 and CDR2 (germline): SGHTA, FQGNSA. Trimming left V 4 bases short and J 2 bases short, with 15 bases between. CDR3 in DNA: TGTGCCAGCAGCTGGACAGTGACAGGTGGCAATCAGCCCCAGCATTTT. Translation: CASSWTVTGGNQPQHF.

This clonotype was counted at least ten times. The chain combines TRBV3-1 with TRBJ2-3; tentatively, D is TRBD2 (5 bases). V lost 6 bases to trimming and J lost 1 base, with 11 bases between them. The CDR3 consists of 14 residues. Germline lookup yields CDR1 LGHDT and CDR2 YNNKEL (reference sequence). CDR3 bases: TGTGCCAGCAGGGCACGGGGTGGCACAGATACGCAGTATTTT. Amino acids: CASRARGGTDTQYF.

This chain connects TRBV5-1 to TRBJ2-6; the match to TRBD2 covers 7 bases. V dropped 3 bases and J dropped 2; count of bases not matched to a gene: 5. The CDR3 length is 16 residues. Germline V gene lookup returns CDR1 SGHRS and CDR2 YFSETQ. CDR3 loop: CASSSGLVAGANVLTF. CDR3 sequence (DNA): TGCGCCAGCAGCTCTGGACTAGTTGCTGGGGCCAACGTCCTGACTTTC.